Following are 7 T cell receptor beta chains from one sample sequenced in a study of OX40 agonist ivuxolimab in advanced cancers. Data came from immunoSEQ multiplex PCR; TCRdb stores just in-frame clones and leaves some out. The sample includes under 75,000 clones, about 89% of them seen just once. Sample: CD4+ or CD8+ T cells sorted from blood, taken in a trial of the OX40 agonist ivuxolimab. These receptors originate from an adult with an advanced solid tumor such as melanoma, head and neck, liver or kidney cancer.

The genes are TRBV2 and TRBJ2-1; 9 bases fit TRBD1. The J segment lost 8 bases and the V segment lost 6 bases, leaving 5 bases of the junction unmatched. Germline lookup yields CDR1 SNHLY and CDR2 FYNNEI. This CDR3 region has 13 residues. This chain's CDR3 is CASRLTGGYEQFF. Written as DNA, the CDR3 is TGTGCCAGCAGACTTACAGGGGGCTATGAGCAGTTCTTC.

V usage is TRBV6-6 and J usage is TRBJ2-7, with 8 bases identical to TRBD1. CDR3 length: 15 amino acids. Germline trimming cut 2 bases from V and 3 bases from J; bases unmatched to any gene: 6. Germline V gene data show CDR1 as MNHNY and CDR2 as SVGAGI (reference sequence). CDR3 region: CASSYTPDRDYEQYF. The CDR3 DNA is TGTGCCAGCAGTTACACCCCGGACAGGGACTACGAGCAGTACTTC.

The CDR3 DNA reads TGTGCCAGCTCACCAAATAGCGGATCCTACAATGAGCAGTTCTTC. Its protein is CASSPNSGSYNEQFF. The V call is TRBV18, the J call TRBJ2-1; a possible D gene is TRBD2 (6 bases). V was clipped by 2 bases and J by 1 base, with 9 bases between them. Germline CDR1 is KGHSH and CDR2 is LQKENI. CDR3 size: 15 residues.

The chain recombines TRBV11-2 with TRBJ1-3, with 7 nucleotides matching TRBD1. The V and J ends lost 1 base and 4 bases, in that order; junction bases with no gene match: 4. Germline CDR1 reads SGHAT; CDR2 reads FQNNGV. The CDR3 extends over 15 amino acids. The CDR3, as DNA: TGTGCCAGCAGCTTAGGACAGGGCCCCGGAAACACCATATATTTT. Encoded protein: CASSLGQGPGNTIYF.

The V call is TRBV6-6, the J call TRBJ1-1; 7 positions match TRBD1. The V and J ends lost 5 bases and 3 bases, in that order; junction bases with no gene match: 9. CDR3 length: 15 amino acids. The V gene's germline CDR1 is MNHNY and CDR2 SVGAGI (reference sequence). CDR3 in DNA: TGTGCCAGCAGTCACAGGGGCCTATCCGACACTGAAGCTTTCTTT. Protein: CASSHRGLSDTEAFF.

This chain links TRBV27 with TRBJ2-7; 8 bases line up with TRBD1. This CDR3 has 16 amino acids. Trimming removed 1 base from V and 2 bases from J; junction bases left unmatched: 7. Germline CDR1 and CDR2: MNHEY and SMNVEV (reference sequence). CDR3 sequence: CASSLWTGQGTYEQYF. The CDR3 bases are TGTGCCAGCAGTTTATGGACTGGACAGGGAACCTACGAGCAGTACTTC.

V and J are TRBV2 and TRBJ2-2; TRBD1 might be the D (6 bases). This CDR3 has 14 residues. The V gene's germline CDR1 is SNHLY and CDR2 FYNNEI. Trimming pared 9 bases from V and 2 bases from J, leaving 13 bases between. For the CDR3, the DNA is TGTGCCAGGACAGGACCGGCTAACACCGGGGAGCTGTTTTTT. It translates to CARTGPANTGELFF.